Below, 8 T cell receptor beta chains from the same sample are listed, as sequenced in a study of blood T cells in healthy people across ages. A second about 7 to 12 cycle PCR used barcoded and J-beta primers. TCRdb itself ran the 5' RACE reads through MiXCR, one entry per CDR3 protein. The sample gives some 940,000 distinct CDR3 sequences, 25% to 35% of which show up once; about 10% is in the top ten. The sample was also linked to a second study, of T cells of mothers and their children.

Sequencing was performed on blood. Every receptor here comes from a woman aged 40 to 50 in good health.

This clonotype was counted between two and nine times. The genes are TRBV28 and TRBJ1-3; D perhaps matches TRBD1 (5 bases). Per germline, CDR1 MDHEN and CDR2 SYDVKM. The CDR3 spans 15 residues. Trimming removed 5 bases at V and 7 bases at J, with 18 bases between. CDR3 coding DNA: TGTGCCAGCAGTCCGGACACAAACCCCGGGAACACCATATATTTT. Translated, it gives CASSPDTNPGNTIYF.

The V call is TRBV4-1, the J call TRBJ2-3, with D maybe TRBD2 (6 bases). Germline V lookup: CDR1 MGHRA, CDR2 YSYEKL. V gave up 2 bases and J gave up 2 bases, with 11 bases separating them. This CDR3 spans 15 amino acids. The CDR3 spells CASSQRDSATDTQYF. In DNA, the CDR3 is TGCGCCAGCAGCCAACGGGACTCTGCCACAGATACGCAGTATTTT.

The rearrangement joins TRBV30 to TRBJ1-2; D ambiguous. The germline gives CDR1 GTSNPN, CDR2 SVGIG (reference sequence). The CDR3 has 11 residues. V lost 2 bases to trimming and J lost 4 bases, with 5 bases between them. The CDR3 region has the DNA TGTGCCTGGAGTCTCAGCTATGGCTACACCTTC. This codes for CAWSLSYGYTF.

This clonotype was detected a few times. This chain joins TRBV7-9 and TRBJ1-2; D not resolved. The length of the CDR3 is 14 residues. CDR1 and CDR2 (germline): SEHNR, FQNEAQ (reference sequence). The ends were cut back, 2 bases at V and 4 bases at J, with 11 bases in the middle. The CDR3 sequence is CASSLLDGSYGYTF. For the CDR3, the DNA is TGTGCCAGCAGCTTACTAGACGGGTCCTATGGCTACACCTTC.

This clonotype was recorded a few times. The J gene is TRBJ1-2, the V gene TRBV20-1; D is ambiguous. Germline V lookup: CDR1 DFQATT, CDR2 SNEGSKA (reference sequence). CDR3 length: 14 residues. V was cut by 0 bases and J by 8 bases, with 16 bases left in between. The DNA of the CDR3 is TGCAGTGCTAGAGAGCCCGCATGGGATCGGGGCTACACCTTC. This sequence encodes CSAREPAWDRGYTF.

The CDR3 reads CASSDLNSNEKLFF. CDR3 coding DNA: TGTGCCAGCAGTGACCTAAACTCAAATGAAAAACTGTTTTTT. This chain uses TRBV6-1 with TRBJ1-4; D gene uncertain. Germline assignment: CDR1 MNHNS and CDR2 SASEGT. The CDR3 runs to 14 residues. V was shortened by 3 bases and J by 5 bases, with 10 bases between the two germline ends.

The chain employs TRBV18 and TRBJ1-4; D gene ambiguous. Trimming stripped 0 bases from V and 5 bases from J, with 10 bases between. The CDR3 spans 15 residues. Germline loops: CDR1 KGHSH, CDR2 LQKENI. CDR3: CASSPPSPRNEKLFF. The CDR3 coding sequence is TGTGCCAGCTCACCACCGTCCCCGAGGAATGAAAAACTGTTTTTT.

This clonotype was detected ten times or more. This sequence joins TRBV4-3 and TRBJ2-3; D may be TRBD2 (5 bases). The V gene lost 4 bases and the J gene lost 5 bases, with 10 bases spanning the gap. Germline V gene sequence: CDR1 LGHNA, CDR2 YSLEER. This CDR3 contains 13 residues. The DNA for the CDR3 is TGCGCCAGCAGCCCCGGACGGGGAGATACGCAGTATTTT. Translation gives CASSPGRGDTQYF.